One and the same sample provided the 3 T cell receptor beta chains below, sequenced in a study of blood T cell repertoires in COVID-19. Assay: immunoSEQ multiplex PCR; the TCRdb copy retains only in-frame clones and omits some. Of 300,000 to 350,000 clones in the sample, over 80% were seen once. The sequenced sample was PBMCs or T cells enriched from blood (not recorded which). Receptors were obtained from a young woman who had recovered from COVID-19.

The rearrangement uses TRBV11-3 and TRBJ2-1, with TRBD1 as a possible D gene (6 bases). CDR1 SGHNT and CDR2 YENEEA come from the germline V gene. With 4 bases removed from V and 6 bases from J, the gap between germline ends came to 10 bases. The CDR3 contains 13 residues. The chain's CDR3 is CASSSRGGNEQFF. The DNA of the CDR3 is TGTGCCAGCAGCTCCAGGGGCGGCAATGAGCAGTTCTTC.

V and J are TRBV3-1 (or the pseudogene TRBV3-2) and TRBJ1-4; the D gene is possibly TRBD1 (6 bases). Trimming shortened V by 2 bases and J by 8 bases, and 18 bases separated the two germline ends. The V gene's germline CDR1 is LGHDT and CDR2 YNNKEL (reference sequence). The CDR3 spans 16 residues. The CDR3 here is CASSQPTGRVEEKLFF. As DNA, the CDR3 is TGTGCCAGCAGCCAACCTACAGGGCGAGTAGAGGAAAAACTGTTTTTT.

CDR3 amino acids: CATRWDSLNTGELFF. CDR3 nucleotide sequence: TGTGCCACCAGATGGGACAGCCTTAACACCGGGGAGCTGTTTTTT. This chain connects TRBV6-5 to TRBJ2-2, with 7 bases that match TRBD1. The V gene's germline CDR1 is MNHEY and CDR2 SVGAGI. The length of the CDR3 is 15 residues. Losses at the gene ends were 10 bases for V and 2 bases for J; bases not matched to a gene: 10.